This record covers a single T cell receptor beta chain. Time point given: after dendritic cell vaccination, including at tumor progression/relapse. The data derive from a study of glioma-infiltrating T cells after dendritic cell vaccination. Up to 2 ug genomic DNA was used for TCRB CDR3 amplification. Clones were read by immunoSEQ multiplex PCR, and TCRdb kept only the in-frame ones, dropping some. The sample carries 90,000 to 95,000 clones, 70% to 90% recorded once. This CDR3 has 15 residues. Trimming took 3 bases from V and 0 from J, leaving 9 bases between them. Germline loops: CDR1 MNHNS, CDR2 SASEGT.

Sequenced here: blood, sampled after dendritic cell vaccination. V and J are TRBV6-1 and TRBJ1-3; D possibly corresponds to TRBD1 (6 bases). This TCR derives from a human donor with glioblastoma. CDR3 loop: CASSDGQNSGNTIYF. Written as DNA, the CDR3 is TGTGCCAGCAGTGATGGACAGAACTCTGGAAACACCATATATTTT.